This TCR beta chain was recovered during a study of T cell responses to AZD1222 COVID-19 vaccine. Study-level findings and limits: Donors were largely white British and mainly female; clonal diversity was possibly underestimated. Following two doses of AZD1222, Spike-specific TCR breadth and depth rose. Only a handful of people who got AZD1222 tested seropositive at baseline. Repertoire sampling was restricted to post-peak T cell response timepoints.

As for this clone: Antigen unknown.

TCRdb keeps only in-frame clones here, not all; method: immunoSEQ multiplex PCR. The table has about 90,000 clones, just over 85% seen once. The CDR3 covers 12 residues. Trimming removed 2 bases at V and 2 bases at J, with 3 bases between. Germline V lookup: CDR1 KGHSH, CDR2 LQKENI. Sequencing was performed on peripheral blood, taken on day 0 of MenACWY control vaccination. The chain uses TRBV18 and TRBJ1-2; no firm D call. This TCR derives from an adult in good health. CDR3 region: CASSPGNYGYTF. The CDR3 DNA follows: TGTGCCAGCTCACCAGGAAACTATGGCTACACCTTC.